These T cell receptor beta chains were read from a single sample in a study of CD8 T cells in ankylosing spondylitis. In TCRdb, the 5' RACE reads were re-called with MiXCR into one record per CDR3 protein. The sample holds 200,000 to 250,000 distinct CDR3 sequences, about 7% seen once. Sequences were obtained from blood, either unsorted or a sorted T cell fraction (not recorded which). All receptors come from a male donor with ankylosing spondylitis. CDR3s include the opening cysteine and the closing phenylalanine or tryptophan.

cdr3_aa	cdr3_length	j_call	v_call
CSVGDTGELFF	11	TRBJ2-2	TRBV29-1
CASSALEGRLSTDTQYF	17	TRBJ2-3	TRBV7-9
CASSVGIADTQYF	13	TRBJ2-3	TRBV9
CASTPGGMNTEAFF	14	TRBJ1-1	TRBV9
CATSETGYSYEQYF	14	TRBJ2-7	TRBV24-1
CSARGALAVYNEQFF	15	TRBJ2-1	TRBV20-1
CASSVDSLDEQYF	13	TRBJ2-7	TRBV9
CASSFGQYYGYTF	13	TRBJ1-2	TRBV11-1
CASSLWRGSYNEQFF	15	TRBJ2-1	TRBV7-7
CASRGQVRGQYF	12	TRBJ2-7	TRBV5-1
CASAFSNPNSPLYF	14	TRBJ1-6	TRBV19
CSARVSWNTGELFF	14	TRBJ2-2	TRBV20-1
CASSPGGLPYGYTF	14	TRBJ1-2	TRBV4-3
CAWSVGRAGELFF	13	TRBJ2-2	TRBV30
CASRVRDRSTDTQYF	15	TRBJ2-3	TRBV5-1
CASKPGTGFNEQFF	14	TRBJ2-1	TRBV13
CASSQGTSGVPTGELFF	17	TRBJ2-2	TRBV4-3
CASSTLQGGSYEQYF	15	TRBJ2-7	TRBV11-3
CASSPSIYEQYF	12	TRBJ2-7	TRBV7-2
CASSRPEREKLFF	13	TRBJ1-4	TRBV28
CASSQEMGGSYNEQFF	16	TRBJ2-1	TRBV4-3
CASRTGQGVCTF	12	TRBJ1-2	TRBV12-3/TRBV12-4
CASSLDEWTEAFF	13	TRBJ1-1	TRBV7-9
CASSPWTEAYEQYF	14	TRBJ2-7	TRBV9
CASSLKPGLTSSGANVLTF	19	TRBJ2-6	TRBV6-1
CASSNGLAAWETQYF	15	TRBJ2-5	TRBV5-1
CASSPRGRGEAFF	13	TRBJ1-1	TRBV12-3/TRBV12-4
CASNPVPSGGYNSPLHF	17	TRBJ1-6	TRBV4-1
CASSYWGAGNTIYF	14	TRBJ1-3	TRBV12-3/TRBV12-4
CAWKGTGGPTEAFF	14	TRBJ1-1	TRBV30
CASSLSDEDEKLFF	14	TRBJ1-4	TRBV7-9
CASSDLASINEQFF	14	TRBJ2-1	TRBV6-4
CASSLQGTNEKLFF	14	TRBJ1-4	TRBV7-9
CSAMGGQDGYTF	12	TRBJ1-2	TRBV20-1
CASGKYRSDRETEAFF	16	TRBJ1-1	TRBV12-5
CASSVWTLDGEQYF	14	TRBJ2-7	TRBV2
CASSSIRLAGGNEQFF	16	TRBJ2-1	TRBV27
CASSPGTFDSGANVLTF	17	TRBJ2-6	TRBV6-1
CASSLVIDTEAFF	13	TRBJ1-1	TRBV11-2
CASSLGYDEQFF	12	TRBJ2-1	TRBV7-9
CAISARGGEKLFF	13	TRBJ1-4	TRBV10-3
CASSQDSATDTQYF	14	TRBJ2-3	TRBV4-1
CASRFRDNEQFF	12	TRBJ2-1	TRBV27
CSVVPRARTEAFF	13	TRBJ1-1	TRBV29-1
CASSLAGSNQPQHF	14	TRBJ1-5	TRBV7-9
CASSDRGTASTYEQYF	16	TRBJ2-7	TRBV2
CAWSRTGTFYEQYF	14	TRBJ2-7	TRBV30
CASSAPSYNEQFF	13	TRBJ2-1	TRBV7-9
CASSSGNEQYF	11	TRBJ2-7	TRBV12-3/TRBV12-4
CASSHQRGSSYEQYF	15	TRBJ2-7	TRBV6-1
CASSSSSSPRGTDTQYF	17	TRBJ2-3	TRBV7-9
CASSHQERGSTDTQYF	16	TRBJ2-3	TRBV13
CASSLDKGLRGNTQYF	16	TRBJ2-3	TRBV7-2
CSARLHEQYF	10	TRBJ2-7	TRBV20-1
CATSNRRNNEQFF	13	TRBJ2-1	TRBV15
CASSLGYRFESSGNTIYF	18	TRBJ1-3	TRBV12-3/TRBV12-4
CASSVSGGARETQYF	15	TRBJ2-5	TRBV9
CASSQVEGGEDEKLFF	16	TRBJ1-4	TRBV4-3
CSAPPLSTGSSYNEQFF	17	TRBJ2-1	TRBV20-1